The 10 T cell receptor beta chains given below trace back to one sample, sequenced in a study of blood T cell repertoires in COVID-19. Profiled with immunoSEQ multiplex PCR; TCRdb holds only in-frame clones, not every one. The sample includes about 270,000 clones, 80% to 90% of them seen just once. Source material: PBMCs or T cells enriched from blood (not recorded which). The source is a woman younger than 45 with acute COVID-19.

V is TRBV20-1 and J is TRBJ1-1, with D unclear. CDR1 is DFQATT and CDR2 is SNEGSKA in the germline V gene (reference sequence). V shed 5 bases and J shed 0 bases, with 4 bases lying between them. The CDR3 runs to 11 residues. Here the CDR3 DNA reads TGCAGTGCTGTAATGAACACTGAAGCTTTCTTT. Translated, it gives CSAVMNTEAFF.

This clone was picked up one time. J is TRBJ2-7 and V is TRBV3-1 (or the pseudogene TRBV3-2); 9 nucleotides match TRBD2. CDR1 is LGHDT, CDR2 YNNKEL, per germline (reference sequence). The CDR3 contains 17 residues. Unmatched junction bases numbered 9, after V lost 0 bases and J lost 3 bases. The CDR3 nucleotides read TGTGCCAGCAGCCAAGAGGTAGCGGGAGTTCGTATCTACGAGCAGTACTTC. It is translated as CASSQEVAGVRIYEQYF.

The chain employs TRBV27 and TRBJ2-1, with 8 nucleotides matching TRBD2. CDR1 is MNHEY, CDR2 SMNVEV, per germline (reference sequence). The length of the CDR3 is 16 residues. V shed 2 bases, J shed 7 bases, and the junction held 10 bases outside the gene matches. CDR3 in DNA: TGTGCCAGCAGTTTAACCAGCGGGAGCAGGAGGAATGAGCAGTTCTTC. It is translated as CASSLTSGSRRNEQFF.

The chain has TRBV19 and TRBJ2-7; perhaps TRBD1 as D (8 bases). Trimming took off 5 bases at V and 3 bases at J, with 17 bases between the two ends. The CDR3 length is 15 residues. Germline CDR1 reads LNHDA; CDR2 reads SQIVND (reference sequence). CDR3 protein: CASSAGTGGGYEQYF. The CDR3 DNA reads as TGTGCCAGTAGTGCGGGAACAGGGGGGGGCTACGAGCAGTACTTC.

The V call is TRBV9, the J call TRBJ2-7, with D uncertain. Germline CDR1 and CDR2: SGDLS and YYNGEE. Between the trimmed V and J ends, which lost 0 bases and 0 bases, there was a span of 4 bases. This CDR3 spans 13 amino acids. The DNA for the CDR3 is TGTGCCAGCAGCGTAGACACCTCCTACGAGCAGTACTTC. Protein product: CASSVDTSYEQYF.

This sequence joins TRBV3-1 (or the pseudogene TRBV3-2) and TRBJ2-7; D unclear. Germline V lookup: CDR1 LGHDT, CDR2 YNNKEL (reference sequence). The V end lost 2 bases, the J end lost 9 bases, and 20 bases lay between the germline ends. The CDR3 totals 15 residues. The CDR3 nucleotides read TGTGCCAGCAGCCAATTCGGAGATAGGCTACGAGGGCAGTACTTC. Its protein product is CASSQFGDRLRGQYF.

This clone came up once. The gene calls are TRBV6-5 and TRBJ1-4, with unresolved D. CDR3 length: 13 amino acids. With 2 bases removed from V and 5 bases from J, the gap between germline ends came to 6 bases. Germline-derived CDR1 and CDR2 are MNHEY and SVGAGI. Here the CDR3 DNA reads TGTGCCAGCAGTTACAGCAGGAATGAAAAACTGTTTTTT. Its translation: CASSYSRNEKLFF.

V usage is TRBV6-5 and J usage is TRBJ2-3, with D perhaps TRBD2 (6 bases). Trimming shortened V by 2 bases and J by 9 bases, and 15 bases separated the two germline ends. The CDR3 is made up of 14 amino acids. From germline, CDR1 is MNHEY and CDR2 SVGAGI. The CDR3 region is CASSYVEGLATQYF. The CDR3 DNA reads TGTGCCAGCAGTTACGTGGAGGGGTTGGCGACGCAGTATTTT.

The chain employs TRBV7-2 and TRBJ2-5; TRBD2 might be the D (6 bases). V gave up 3 bases and J gave up 2 bases, with 10 bases separating them. Germline CDR1 is SGHTA and CDR2 is FQGNSA. This CDR3 comprises 14 residues. CDR3 loop: CASSLAGSQETQYF. The DNA of the CDR3 is TGTGCCAGCAGCTTGGCGGGATCTCAAGAGACCCAGTACTTC. Complete variable domain (other parts from reference TRBV7-2 and TRBJ2-5): GAGVSQSPSNKVTEKGKDVELRCDPISGHTALYWYRQSLGQGLEFLIYFQGNSAPDKSGLPSDRFSAERTGGSVSTLTIQRTQQEDSAVYLCASSLAGSQETQYFGPGTRLLVL.

This rearrangement joins TRBV19 to TRBJ2-6; perhaps TRBD1 as D (6 bases). The CDR3 has 13 amino acids. Germline CDR1 and CDR2: LNHDA and SQIVND (reference sequence). Trimming left V 10 bases short and J 4 bases short, with 11 bases between. In nucleotides, the CDR3 is TGTGCCACGAGGGGGATCGGGGCCAACGTCCTGACTTTC. Amino acid sequence: CATRGIGANVLTF.